The 27 T cell receptor beta chains below come from one sample, sequenced in a study of T cells in Graves' hyperthyroidism and ophthalmopathy. Amplification yielded TCR beta CDR3 regions, with RNA transcripts as the source. TCR CDR3 regions were first amplified by RT-PCR with HTBI primers. TCRdb called the multiplex PCR reads again in MiXCR, with one record for every CDR3 protein. Of 360,000 or so distinct CDR3 sequences in the sample, about a sixth are singletons; the top ten hold roughly 15%. The sequenced sample was blood. All receptors come from a woman aged 40 to 50 with Graves' ophthalmopathy.

The chain joins TRBV15 to TRBJ1-1, with D possibly matching TRBD1 (5 bases). Germline values: CDR1 LNHNV, CDR2 YYDKDF (reference sequence). The CDR3 extends over 14 amino acids. V was clipped by 0 bases and J by 11 bases, with 16 bases between them. In DNA, the CDR3 is TGTGCCACCAGCAGAGATCGGGTCGGCAGGGTCGCTTTCTTT. Translating gives CATSRDRVGRVAFF.

This clonotype was found many times. A much larger clone sits a single nucleotide away, making a read error possible. This rearrangement joins TRBV6-2 or TRBV6-3 to TRBJ2-7; D is unclear. Germline CDR1 MNHEY, CDR2 SVGEGT. This CDR3 contains 11 residues. CDR3 nucleotide sequence: TGTGCCACCAGTTACGGCTACGAGCAGTACTTC. Translating gives CATSYGYEQYF.

This clonotype was counted at least ten times. The rearrangement uses TRBV20-1 and TRBJ1-5, with 7 bases aligning to TRBD1. Trimming at V came to 1 base and at J to 7 bases, leaving 7 bases not matched to a gene. In germline, CDR1 is DFQATT, CDR2 SNEGSKA (reference sequence). The CDR3 loop spans 14 amino acids. The CDR3: CSARVWDSRQPQHF. CDR3 coding DNA: TGCAGTGCTAGAGTGTGGGACAGTCGCCAGCCCCAGCATTTT.

This sequence joins TRBV12-3 or TRBV12-4 and TRBJ1-5; 8 bases line up with TRBD1. After removal of 4 bases from V and 7 bases from J, the junction contained 9 bases not matched to a gene. This CDR3 comprises 15 residues. The CDR3 sequence: CASSSGQGRGQPQHF. The CDR3 nucleotides are TGTGCCAGCAGTTCCGGACAGGGCAGAGGACAGCCCCAGCATTTT.

This clonotype was counted at least ten times. CDR3 loop: CASSLPFDGKNTEAFF. The CDR3 region has the DNA TGTGCCAGCAGTTTACCGTTTGACGGGAAGAACACTGAAGCTTTCTTT. The V and J genes are TRBV6-5 and TRBJ1-1; D unresolved. Trimming stripped 4 bases from V and 1 base from J, with 16 bases between. This CDR3 spans 16 amino acids. Germline CDR1 and CDR2: MNHEY and SVGAGI.

This clonotype was seen at least ten times. This chain uses TRBV12-3 or TRBV12-4 with TRBJ1-1, with D possibly TRBD1 on 5 matching bases. The CDR3 is 13 residues long. Trimming removed 3 bases from V and 1 base from J, with 6 bases in between. In nucleotides, the CDR3 is TGTGCCAGCAGTTTTCAGGGGAACACTGAAGCTTTCTTT. Protein sequence: CASSFQGNTEAFF.

This clonotype was recorded at least ten times. The chain carries TRBV20-1 and TRBJ2-7, with TRBD2 matching over 10 bases. The CDR3 length is 16 residues. V dropped 3 bases and J dropped 2; count of bases not matched to a gene: 10. Germline CDR1 reads DFQATT; CDR2 reads SNEGSKA (reference sequence). The CDR3 sequence is CSARGFSGRLTYEQYF. CDR3 bases: TGCAGTGCTAGGGGTTTTAGCGGGAGGCTAACCTACGAGCAGTACTTC.

Ten or more counts support this clonotype. The rearrangement links TRBV10-2 to TRBJ1-5, with D hard to call. The CDR3 sequence is 13 residues long. V was trimmed by 2 bases and J by 7 bases, leaving 9 bases between them. Germline values: CDR1 WSHSY, CDR2 SAAADI. CDR3 bases: TGCGCCAGCAGTGAGATAGGGCGCCAGCCCCAGCATTTT. Its protein is CASSEIGRQPQHF.

This clonotype was picked up many times. The gene calls are TRBV29-1 and TRBJ2-4; D is possibly TRBD1 or TRBD2 (5 bases each). The CDR3 is 14 amino acids. Germline assignment: CDR1 SQVTM and CDR2 ANQGSEA. The V end was cut by 4 bases, the J end by 0 bases, with 10 bases between. CDR3 protein: CSVVQGRAKNIQYF. DNA of the CDR3: TGCAGCGTTGTTCAGGGACGAGCCAAAAACATTCAGTACTTC.

This clonotype was recorded at least ten times. The V call is TRBV6-2 or TRBV6-3, the J call TRBJ2-5; a weak D match, TRBD2 (5 bases). Looked up from germline, CDR1 is MNHEY and CDR2 is SVGEGT. This CDR3 spans 15 amino acids. V shed 0 bases and J shed 2 bases, with 10 bases lying between them. The CDR3 bases are TGTGCCAGCAGTTACTCGCTTAGCGTGCAAGAGACCCAGTACTTC. Protein product: CASSYSLSVQETQYF.

This clonotype was found a few times. A single base separates this from a much larger clone, so it may be a read error. The rearrangement uses TRBV6-1 and TRBJ2-2, with D perhaps being TRBD1 or TRBD2 (5 bases each). Germline V lookup: CDR1 MNHNS, CDR2 SASEGT. CDR3 length equals 14 residues. CDR3 residues: CTSLGPQNTGELFF. The CDR3 DNA sequence: TGTACCAGCCTGGGACCCCAGAACACCGGGGAGCTGTTTTTT.

This clonotype was found many times. The V and J genes are TRBV6-2 or TRBV6-3 and TRBJ1-1; unclear D gene. CDR1 is MNHEY, CDR2 SVGEGT, per germline. The length of the CDR3 is 13 residues. Trimming cost V 0 bases and J 0 bases, with 2 bases left between them. In DNA form, the CDR3 reads TGTGCCAGCAGTTACTCGATGAACACTGAAGCTTTCTTT. Its protein is CASSYSMNTEAFF.

At least ten counts were recorded for this clonotype. The chain employs TRBV5-1 and TRBJ2-2; D unclear. V lost 7 bases to trimming and J lost 4 bases, with 8 bases between them. This CDR3 spans 12 amino acids. The germline V gene has CDR1 SGHRS and CDR2 YFSETQ. The CDR3 is CASFDFTGELFF. CDR3 DNA: TGCGCCAGCTTTGACTTCACCGGGGAGCTGTTTTTT.

This clonotype was seen at least ten times. The chain employs TRBV27 and TRBJ1-2; TRBD1 agrees at 10 bases. V gave up 5 bases and J gave up 8 bases; unmatched junction bases: 8. There are 14 residues in the CDR3. Per the germline V gene, CDR1 is MNHEY and CDR2 is SMNVEV (reference sequence). CDR3 nucleotide sequence: TGTGCCAGCAGTCCCCTCGGGACAGGGGACGGCTACACCTTC. Residues: CASSPLGTGDGYTF.

This chain links TRBV28 with TRBJ2-2; a possible D gene is TRBD2 (6 bases). Germline V gene data show CDR1 as MDHEN and CDR2 as SYDVKM. Trimming removed 7 bases from V and 5 bases from J, with 23 bases in between. This CDR3 spans 17 amino acids. CDR3 protein: CASTDLTRAPGTGELFF. The CDR3 DNA reads as TGTGCCAGCACTGACCTGACTAGGGCCCCCGGAACCGGGGAGCTGTTTTTT.

This clonotype was counted only a few times. The chain links TRBV4-2 to TRBJ1-1; possible D gene TRBD1, 6 bases. CDR3 length: 15 residues. CDR1 and CDR2 (germline): LGHNA, YNFKEQ. Trimming took 4 bases from V and 3 from J, leaving 15 bases between them. Here the CDR3 reads CASSLGRGGDTEAFF. The CDR3 DNA sequence: TGTGCCAGCAGCCTTGGAAGGGGGGGGGACACTGAAGCTTTCTTT.

This clonotype was recorded many times. The chain carries TRBV27 and TRBJ2-6; D possibly corresponds to TRBD2 (6 bases). Germline values: CDR1 MNHEY, CDR2 SMNVEV (reference sequence). The CDR3 runs to 16 residues. Trimming left V 2 bases short and J 4 bases short, with 12 bases between. The CDR3 DNA is TGTGCCAGCAGTTTACGGGCGGGGAGGGGGGCCAACGTCCTGACTTTC. It yields the protein CASSLRAGRGANVLTF.

This clonotype has ten or more counts. The J gene is TRBJ2-7, the V gene TRBV28; possible D gene TRBD1, 5 bases. V lost 7 bases and J lost 6, with 13 bases in between. Per the germline V gene, CDR1 is MDHEN and CDR2 is SYDVKM. This CDR3 spans 12 amino acids. The chain's CDR3 is CASTPQGGEQYF. In nucleotides, the CDR3 is TGTGCCAGCACCCCCCAGGGTGGCGAGCAGTACTTC.

This clonotype was found many times. The J gene is TRBJ2-2, the V gene TRBV9; 7 bases are shared with TRBD2. The J segment lost 0 bases and the V segment lost 3 bases, leaving 8 bases of the junction unmatched. Looked up from germline, CDR1 is SGDLS and CDR2 is YYNGEE. The CDR3 loop spans 17 amino acids. The CDR3 loop reads CASSARVAGPNTGELFF. DNA for the CDR3: TGTGCCAGCAGCGCCCGAGTAGCGGGCCCGAACACCGGGGAGCTGTTTTTT.

This rearrangement joins TRBV30 to TRBJ2-2; 9 bases are shared with TRBD1. The CDR3 sequence is 16 residues long. Trimming at V came to 0 bases and at J to 4 bases, leaving 6 bases not matched to a gene. Per the germline V gene, CDR1 is GTSNPN and CDR2 is SVGIG (reference sequence). CDR3 bases: TGTGCCTGGAGTGTTAAAGGGACAGGGACCACCGGGGAGCTGTTTTTT. This translates into CAWSVKGTGTTGELFF.

This clonotype was observed many times. This chain connects TRBV29-1 to TRBJ1-1; D possibly corresponds to TRBD1 (6 bases). The CDR3 contains 13 residues. The ends were cut back, 6 bases at V and 6 bases at J, with 17 bases in the middle. Per the germline V gene, CDR1 is SQVTM and CDR2 is ANQGSEA. The CDR3 DNA follows: TGCAGCGTGGGAGGGGGACTGGGCGCTGAAGCTTTCTTT. Its protein product is CSVGGGLGAEAFF.

This clonotype has more than one count but fewer than ten. V usage is TRBV30 and J usage is TRBJ1-3, with unresolved D. The germline V and J ends were trimmed by 5 bases and 3 bases, with 11 bases remaining between them. Germline V CDR1 and CDR2: GTSNPN, SVGIG (reference sequence). The CDR3 consists of 13 residues. The CDR3: CAWANSGGNTIYF. The CDR3 DNA is TGTGCCTGGGCCAATTCGGGTGGAAACACCATATATTTT. The full variable domain, with the rest looked up from reference TRBV30 and TRBJ1-3, is SQTIHQWPATLVQPVGSPLSLECTVEGTSNPNLYWYRQAAGRGLQLLFYSVGIGQISSEVPQNLSASRPQDRQFILSSKKLLLSDSGFYLCAWANSGGNTIYFGEGSWLTVV.

This clonotype was observed at least ten times. This chain uses TRBV27 with TRBJ1-2, with D perhaps TRBD1 (5 bases). CDR3 length equals 16 residues. The V end was cut by 4 bases, the J end by 8 bases, with 23 bases between. In germline, CDR1 is MNHEY, CDR2 SMNVEV (reference sequence). The CDR3 nucleotides are TGTGCCAGCAGTTCCTTCCTCCGGGACCCCCGGCGCGGCTACACCTTC. Its translation is CASSSFLRDPRRGYTF.

This clonotype has at least ten counts. This may stem from a read error, because a much larger clone lies one nucleotide away. The CDR3 region is CASWSGELFF. CDR3 nucleotide sequence: TGTGCCAGCTGGTCCGGGGAGCTGTTTTTT. V is TRBV19 and J is TRBJ2-2; D is ambiguous. V was trimmed by 9 bases and J by 6 bases, leaving 5 bases between them. The V gene's germline CDR1 is LNHDA and CDR2 SQIVND (reference sequence). This CDR3 spans 10 amino acids.

This clonotype was observed a handful of times. This may stem from a read error, because a much larger clone lies one nucleotide away. J is TRBJ1-6 and V is TRBV5-1; 8 nucleotides align to TRBD1. Germline V lookup: CDR1 SGHRS, CDR2 YFSETQ. This CDR3 has 16 amino acids. The V gene end was trimmed by 9 bases and the J gene end by 6 bases; junction bases not matched to a gene: 14. CDR3 in amino acids: CAIRTGQGWVNSPLHF. The CDR3 DNA follows: TGCGCCATCAGGACCGGACAGGGTTGGGTTAATTCACCCCTCCACTTT.

This clonotype was observed at least ten times. The CDR3 region is CSADGTRGQETQYF. The CDR3, as DNA: TGCAGTGCCGACGGGACTAGGGGCCAAGAGACCCAGTACTTC. The chain recombines TRBV20-1 with TRBJ2-5, with 8 bases aligning to TRBD2. This CDR3 region has 14 residues. Germline-derived CDR1 and CDR2 are DFQATT and SNEGSKA (reference sequence). V gave up 6 bases and J gave up 1 base; unmatched junction bases: 7.

This clonotype was found many times. This rearrangement joins TRBV27 to TRBJ2-7; TRBD2 matches at 13 bases. The V gene end was trimmed by 5 bases and the J gene end by 4 bases; junction bases not matched to a gene: 5. The CDR3 loop spans 15 amino acids. Germline CDR1 and CDR2: MNHEY and SMNVEV (reference sequence). DNA for the CDR3: TGTGCCAGCAGTGGACTAGCGGGAGTACCTTACGAGCAGTACTTC. Its protein is CASSGLAGVPYEQYF.